These 8 T cell receptor beta chains were sequenced from one sample in a study of human T cells and chemical hapten exposure. Time point meaning: pre-sensitization, week 0. Treatment here: therapeutic diphenylcyclopropenone sensitization with weekly scalp DPC. Each CDR3 protein gets one entry after TCRdb re-called the RACE reads with MiXCR. The table has around 200,000 distinct CDR3 sequences, around 30% seen once. The input for sequencing was whole blood, taken in connection with sensitization to the hapten diphenylcyclopropenone (DPC). These receptors all stem from a woman under 40 with alopecia areata. Some clones in this sample may be carry-over from other donors' samples.

The DNA for the CDR3 is TGCGCCAGCCTAGGAGAGAACACTGAAGCTTTCTTT. Translating gives CASLGENTEAFF. This rearrangement joins TRBV5-1 to TRBJ1-1; D is undetermined. V lost 7 bases and J 1 base, leaving 8 bases between the germline ends. Germline V gene lookup returns CDR1 SGHRS and CDR2 YFSETQ. CDR3 size: 12 residues.

This clonotype was observed a few times. The chain uses TRBV29-1 and TRBJ2-5, with D perhaps assigned TRBD1 or TRBD2 (6 bases each). The CDR3 has 14 amino acids. From germline, CDR1 is SQVTM and CDR2 ANQGSEA. V was cut by 3 bases and J by 2 bases, with 13 bases left in between. The CDR3 DNA is TGCAGCGTTGATAGGGGGGCGAGGCAAGAGACCCAGTACTTC. It is translated as CSVDRGARQETQYF.

This clonotype has only a few counts. The chain couples TRBV4-3 to TRBJ2-1; 10 bases fit TRBD2. Per germline, CDR1 LGHNA and CDR2 YSLEER. J gave up 8 bases and V 1 base, and 11 bases lay outside the gene matches. The CDR3 is 17 residues long. The CDR3 sequence is CASSQAILAGSGDEQFF. Written as DNA, the CDR3 is TGCGCCAGCAGCCAAGCGATACTAGCGGGATCGGGAGATGAGCAGTTCTTC.

This clonotype was observed a few times. V is TRBV15 and J is TRBJ2-7; perhaps TRBD2 as D (5 bases). The CDR3 sequence is 19 residues long. The germline CDR1 and CDR2 sequences are LNHNV and YYDKDF (reference sequence). Trimming removed 2 bases at V and 4 bases at J, with 27 bases between. The CDR3 here is CATSRPPRRRAEGPYEQYF. CDR3 in DNA: TGTGCCACCAGCAGACCCCCAAGGCGGCGGGCCGAGGGCCCTTACGAGCAGTACTTC. The full variable domain, in which reference TRBV15 and TRBJ2-7 provide the parts outside the CDR3, is DAMVIQNPRYQVTQFGKPVTLSCSQTLNHNVMYWYQQKSSQAPKLLFHYYDKDFNNEADTPDNFQSRRPNTSFCFLDIRSPGLGDTAMYLCATSRPPRRRAEGPYEQYFGPGTRLTVT.

This clonotype was seen a few times. In DNA form, the CDR3 reads TGTGCCAGTAAGATAGCGGGAGTAGGGAATGAGCAGTTCTTC. Its protein product is CASKIAGVGNEQFF. This chain uses TRBV6-2 or TRBV6-3 with TRBJ2-1; 9 positions agree with TRBD2. The CDR3 extends over 14 amino acids. The trim removed 9 bases at V and 7 bases at J, leaving 10 bases unmatched. Germline CDR1 is MNHEY and CDR2 is SVGEGT.

The chain is built from TRBV7-9 and TRBJ1-5; TRBD1 matches 8 bases. The V gene end was trimmed by 5 bases and the J gene end by 4 bases; junction bases not matched to a gene: 10. The CDR3 is made up of 16 amino acids. The germline V gene has CDR1 SEHNR and CDR2 FQNEAQ (reference sequence). The CDR3 sequence: CASSPSGQGENQPQHF. In DNA, the CDR3 is TGTGCCAGCAGCCCCTCCGGACAGGGCGAAAATCAGCCCCAGCATTTT.

A few counts support this clonotype. This rearrangement joins TRBV6-1 to TRBJ1-1, with 11 bases aligning to TRBD1. With 7 bases clipped from V and 4 bases from J, the junction kept 8 bases outside the gene matches. The germline CDR1 and CDR2 sequences are MNHNS and SASEGT. The CDR3 length is 15 residues. CDR3 sequence reads: CASNTGQGVSTEAFF. In DNA form, the CDR3 reads TGTGCCAGCAACACGGGACAGGGGGTGAGCACTGAAGCTTTCTTT.

This clonotype was picked up many times. The chain carries TRBV5-1 and TRBJ1-1; D is ambiguous. The V and J ends lost 2 bases and 2 bases respectively, with 13 bases between them. The CDR3 sequence is 15 residues long. Germline-derived CDR1 and CDR2 are SGHRS and YFSETQ. The CDR3 protein is CASSLDGRPNTEAFF. CDR3 bases: TGCGCCAGCAGCTTAGATGGACGCCCAAACACTGAAGCTTTCTTT.